One sample yielded the 22 T cell receptor beta chains listed below, sequenced in a study of early T cells in non-severe SARS-CoV-2 infection. TCRdb reprocessed the 5' RACE reads via MiXCR and lists one record per CDR3 protein. The table has about 84,000 distinct CDR3 sequences, about 12% seen once. Sequencing input: whole blood. Source of these receptors: an adult who was a healthcare worker with PCR-confirmed SARS-CoV-2 infection or an uninfected control (not recorded which).

The table lists this clonotype with many counts. This chain joins TRBV18 and TRBJ2-3; D possibly corresponds to TRBD2 (6 bases). The CDR3 totals 15 residues. V was pared by 5 bases and J by 1 base, with 13 bases between. The germline CDR1 and CDR2 sequences are KGHSH and LQKENI. This CDR3 is CASSGLSGGTDTQYF. The CDR3 nucleotides are TGTGCCAGCTCAGGCCTTAGCGGCGGCACAGATACGCAGTATTTT.

The rearrangement links TRBV5-6 to TRBJ2-2; D gene ambiguous. The CDR3 consists of 16 residues. Between the trimmed V and J ends, which lost 4 bases and 0 bases, there was a span of 13 bases. The germline gives CDR1 SGHDT, CDR2 YYEEEE. The CDR3 spells CASSGSRASNTGELFF. DNA for the CDR3: TGTGCCAGCAGCGGAAGCCGGGCCTCGAACACCGGGGAGCTGTTTTTT.

This clonotype appeared many times. This chain uses TRBV7-9 with TRBJ2-5; D is tentatively TRBD1 or TRBD2 (5 bases each). V lost 3 bases, J lost 0 bases, and 5 bases lay in between. Germline CDR1 is SEHNR and CDR2 is FQNEAQ (reference sequence). CDR3 length: 13 amino acids. The CDR3 is CASSLGDQETQYF. In DNA form, the CDR3 reads TGTGCCAGCAGCTTGGGGGACCAAGAGACCCAGTACTTC. Supplemented by reference TRBV7-9 and TRBJ2-5, the full variable domain reads DTGVSQNPRHKITKRGQNVTFRCDPISEHNRLYWYRQTLGQGPEFLTYFQNEAQLEKSRLLSDRFSAERPKGSFSTLEIQRTEQGDSAMYLCASSLGDQETQYFGPGTRLLVL.

The chain combines TRBV28 with TRBJ2-2; D could derive from TRBD1 or TRBD2 (5 bases each). CDR3 length: 14 amino acids. The germline gives CDR1 MDHEN, CDR2 SYDVKM. Trimming cost V 7 bases and J 6 bases, with 15 bases left between them. The CDR3 nucleotides read TGTGCCAGCACCACCTTGGGGGACCCCGGGGAGCTGTTTTTT. Its protein is CASTTLGDPGELFF.

This clonotype was seen many times. V and J are TRBV29-1 and TRBJ1-2; weak D call: TRBD1 (6 bases). Trimming shortened V by 1 base and J by 4 bases, and 19 bases separated the two germline ends. Germline V CDR1 and CDR2: SQVTM, ANQGSEA. This CDR3 is built from 16 residues. CDR3 sequence reads: CSVEAISAQGSYGYTF. The CDR3 nucleotides are TGCAGCGTTGAAGCCATCTCCGCACAGGGTAGCTATGGCTACACCTTC.

This clonotype occurred a few times. The chain joins TRBV29-1 to TRBJ1-1; possibly TRBD1 for D (6 bases). The germline V gene encodes CDR1 SQVTM and CDR2 ANQGSEA. The CDR3 is made up of 12 amino acids. V was cut by 6 bases and J by 1 base, with 9 bases left in between. DNA of the CDR3: TGCAGCGTGCCAGGGGAGAACACTGAAGCTTTCTTT. This gives the protein CSVPGENTEAFF.

CDR3 in DNA: TGCAGCGTTAAACAGGGGCCTAACTATGGCTACACCTTC. Its translation is CSVKQGPNYGYTF. The rearrangement links TRBV29-1 to TRBJ1-2; 7 bases line up with TRBD1. The germline V gene has CDR1 SQVTM and CDR2 ANQGSEA. V shed 5 bases, J shed 0 bases, and the junction held 3 bases outside the gene matches. This CDR3 has 13 amino acids.

There are a few counts of this clonotype. V usage is TRBV20-1 and J usage is TRBJ2-7, with 9 bases aligning to TRBD2. The CDR3 spans 15 residues. Germline loops: CDR1 DFQATT, CDR2 SNEGSKA (reference sequence). After removal of 1 base from V and 1 base from J, the junction contained 5 bases not matched to a gene. CDR3 loop: CSARVLREGSYEQYF. In DNA form, the CDR3 reads TGCAGTGCTAGAGTGTTGCGGGAGGGGTCCTACGAGCAGTACTTC.

This clonotype was seen only a few times. The genes are TRBV11-3 and TRBJ2-1; 9 nucleotides agree with TRBD2. Germline V gene data show CDR1 as SGHNT and CDR2 as YENEEA. The CDR3 loop spans 15 amino acids. V dropped 0 bases and J dropped 5; count of bases not matched to a gene: 2. The CDR3 region has the DNA TGTGCCAGCAGCTTAGAACTAGCGGGTGACAATGAGCAGTTCTTC. Amino acid sequence: CASSLELAGDNEQFF.

This clonotype was found a few times. The genes are TRBV7-2 and TRBJ1-1; TRBD1 is a possible D gene (6 bases). The CDR3 runs 13 residues. Germline CDR1 and CDR2: SGHTA and FQGNSA. V lost 5 bases and J 4 bases, leaving 11 bases between the germline ends. The CDR3 nucleotides read TGTGCCAGCAGCAATACAGGGTTCACTGAAGCTTTCTTT. Translation gives CASSNTGFTEAFF. Looking up the rest from reference TRBV7-2 and TRBJ1-1 gives the full variable domain: GAGVSQSPSNKVTEKGKDVELRCDPISGHTALYWYRQSLGQGLEFLIYFQGNSAPDKSGLPSDRFSAERTGGSVSTLTIQRTQQEDSAVYLCASSNTGFTEAFFGQGTRLTVV.

This clonotype was recorded a few times. This rearrangement joins TRBV5-5 to TRBJ2-7, with a possible D match to TRBD1 (5 bases). The CDR3 spans 13 residues. Per germline, CDR1 SGHKS and CDR2 YYEKEE (reference sequence). V was cut by 3 bases and J by 7 bases, with 14 bases left in between. CDR3 amino acids: CASSSTFRTEQYF. Written as DNA, the CDR3 is TGTGCCAGCAGCTCGACATTCAGGACAGAGCAGTACTTC.

This clonotype was counted ten times or more. The genes are TRBV5-4 and TRBJ1-2; 8 bases map to TRBD1. This CDR3 region has 16 residues. Germline V gene lookup returns CDR1 SGHNT and CDR2 YYREEE (reference sequence). J was trimmed by 0 bases and V by 4 bases; bases with no gene match: 8. DNA of the CDR3: TGTGCCAGCAGCCGGACAGGGTCGAGCACTAACTATGGCTACACCTTC. Translated, it gives CASSRTGSSTNYGYTF.

This clonotype was counted ten times or more. The J gene is TRBJ1-6, the V gene TRBV7-8; D is unresolved. The CDR3 is 12 residues long. V lost 5 bases, J lost 9 bases, and 8 bases lay in between. Germline CDR1 reads SGHVS; CDR2 reads FQNEAQ. The CDR3 is CASSHPGSPLHF. The CDR3 DNA reads TGTGCCAGCAGCCACCCCGGTTCACCCCTCCACTTT.

This clonotype was counted between two and nine times. The V call is TRBV27, the J call TRBJ1-1; D unclear. This CDR3 is 15 amino acids long. CDR1 and CDR2 (germline): MNHEY, SMNVEV (reference sequence). Trimming pared 6 bases from V and 1 base from J, leaving 15 bases between. The CDR3: CASSPRPEPNTEAFF. CDR3 coding DNA: TGTGCCAGCAGCCCGCGTCCCGAACCGAACACTGAAGCTTTCTTT.

In its sample, this clonotype was seen a few times. This chain connects TRBV6-5 to TRBJ2-7; 7 bases fit TRBD1. This CDR3 has 13 amino acids. V dropped 7 bases and J dropped 3; count of bases not matched to a gene: 6. CDR1 and CDR2 from the germline V gene are MNHEY and SVGAGI. The CDR3 loop reads CASTPGQSYEQYF. CDR3 bases: TGTGCCAGCACCCCGGGACAGAGCTACGAGCAGTACTTC.

J is TRBJ1-4 and V is TRBV12-3 or TRBV12-4; D gene unclear. CDR3 length equals 14 residues. V shed 6 bases and J shed 5 bases, with 13 bases lying between them. The CDR3 region has the DNA TGTGCCAGCAGCTTATCGGACGGCAATGAAAAACTGTTTTTT. It is translated as CASSLSDGNEKLFF.

Here the CDR3 reads CASSQRSLGTYEQYF. The DNA of the CDR3 is TGTGCCAGCAGTCAGAGAAGTCTCGGGACCTACGAGCAGTACTTC. This rearrangement joins TRBV28 to TRBJ2-7; a possible D gene is TRBD2 (5 bases). Trimming stripped 5 bases from V and 2 bases from J, with 16 bases between. The CDR3 extends over 15 amino acids. Germline CDR1 MDHEN, CDR2 SYDVKM.

This clonotype occurred many times. V usage is TRBV6-5 and J usage is TRBJ2-3; D might be TRBD1 (5 bases). CDR1 MNHEY and CDR2 SVGAGI come from the germline V gene. The ends were cut back, 0 bases at V and 10 bases at J, with 26 bases in the middle. This CDR3 is 18 amino acids long. The CDR3: CASSYSRSGTTALGAQYF. CDR3 nucleotide sequence: TGTGCCAGCAGTTACTCGAGGTCAGGAACAACAGCCTTAGGGGCGCAGTATTTT.

This clonotype has a count of ten or more. This rearrangement joins TRBV27 to TRBJ2-7; D may be TRBD1 (6 bases). CDR3 size: 16 residues. CDR1 and CDR2 (germline): MNHEY, SMNVEV (reference sequence). With 5 bases removed from V and 2 bases from J, the gap between germline ends came to 19 bases. The CDR3 loop reads CASSVNRAGKAYEQYF. The DNA for the CDR3 is TGTGCCAGCAGTGTGAACAGGGCGGGTAAGGCCTACGAGCAGTACTTC.

This clonotype was recorded many times. The genes are TRBV9 and TRBJ1-1; D gene ambiguous. This CDR3 comprises 13 residues. The ends were cut back, 3 bases at V and 5 bases at J, with 11 bases in the middle. Germline CDR1 is SGDLS and CDR2 is YYNGEE. CDR3 nucleotides: TGTGCCAGCAGCGCCGCCGGGCGGACTGAAGCTTTCTTT. This gives the protein CASSAAGRTEAFF.

The sample holds a few counts of this clonotype. The chain links TRBV5-4 to TRBJ2-1; D possibly corresponds to TRBD2 (6 bases). V was pared by 4 bases and J by 6 bases, with 20 bases between. The germline V gene has CDR1 SGHNT and CDR2 YYREEE (reference sequence). CDR3 size: 16 residues. CDR3 in DNA: TGTGCCAGCAGCCGCCCCCTAGCGAGAGACATCAATGAGCAGTTCTTC. Protein: CASSRPLARDINEQFF.

This clonotype was seen at least ten times. This chain uses TRBV6-5 with TRBJ1-5; D remains unclear. V lost 0 bases and J lost 5, with 5 bases in between. CDR1 is MNHEY, CDR2 SVGAGI, per germline. The CDR3 is made up of 13 amino acids. The CDR3 DNA follows: TGTGCCAGCAGTTACTCACTTTATCAGCCCCAGCATTTT. It yields the protein CASSYSLYQPQHF.